Below, one T cell receptor (beta chain) is given with its context. Methods used by the authors: Amplification of reference gene primers was used by the study to estimate nucleated cell counts. Sequenced by immunoSEQ multiplex PCR; TCRdb stores in-frame clones only, minus some. V, J and clone size derive from that table, while D and trimming were established from the DNA sequence. The data contain around 240,000 clones, about 82% of them singletons. This record belongs to a study of blood T cell repertoires in COVID-19. Trimming at V came to 5 bases and at J to 0 bases, leaving 10 bases not matched to a gene. CDR1 is SEHNR, CDR2 FQNEAQ, per germline (reference sequence). This CDR3 has 18 amino acids.

The sequence was collected from a woman in her 50s who had recovered from COVID-19. The material sequenced was PBMCs or T cells enriched from blood (not recorded which). The chain employs TRBV7-9 and TRBJ2-2; 9 bases match TRBD1. CDR3 sequence (DNA): TGTGCCAGCAGCCTTGACAGGGGGAGAATGTCGAACACCGGGGAGCTGTTTTTT. Residues: CASSLDRGRMSNTGELFF. Together with reference TRBV7-9 and TRBJ2-2, the CDR3 gives the full variable domain: DTGVSQNPRHKITKRGQNVTFRCDPISEHNRLYWYRQTLGQGPEFLTYFQNEAQLEKSRLLSDRFSAERPKGSFSTLEIQRTEQGDSAMYLCASSLDRGRMSNTGELFFGEGSRLTVL.